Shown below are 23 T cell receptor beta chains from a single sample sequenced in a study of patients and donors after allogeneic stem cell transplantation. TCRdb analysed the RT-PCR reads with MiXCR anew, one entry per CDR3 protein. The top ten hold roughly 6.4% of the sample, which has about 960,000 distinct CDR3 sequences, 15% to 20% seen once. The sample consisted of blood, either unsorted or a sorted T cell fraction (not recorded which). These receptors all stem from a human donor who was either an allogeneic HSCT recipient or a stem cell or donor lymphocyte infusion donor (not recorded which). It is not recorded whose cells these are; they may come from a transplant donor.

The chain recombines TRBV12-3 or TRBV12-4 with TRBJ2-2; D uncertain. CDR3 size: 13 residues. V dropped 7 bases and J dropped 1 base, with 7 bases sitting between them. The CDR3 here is CASIPENTGELFF. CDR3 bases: TGTGCCAGCATTCCTGAGAACACCGGGGAGCTGTTTTTT.

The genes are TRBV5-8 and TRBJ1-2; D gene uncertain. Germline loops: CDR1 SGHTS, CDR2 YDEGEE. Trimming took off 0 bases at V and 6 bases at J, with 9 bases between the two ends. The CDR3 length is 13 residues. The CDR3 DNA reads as TGTGCCAGCAGCTTGGTCGAACCGCATGGCTACACCTTC. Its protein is CASSLVEPHGYTF. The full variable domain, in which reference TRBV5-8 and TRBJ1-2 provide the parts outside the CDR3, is EAGVTQSPTHLIKTRGQQATLRCSPISGHTSVYWYQQALGLGLQFLLWYDEGEERNRGNFPPRFSGRQFPNYSSELNVNALELEDSALYLCASSLVEPHGYTFGSGTRLTVV.

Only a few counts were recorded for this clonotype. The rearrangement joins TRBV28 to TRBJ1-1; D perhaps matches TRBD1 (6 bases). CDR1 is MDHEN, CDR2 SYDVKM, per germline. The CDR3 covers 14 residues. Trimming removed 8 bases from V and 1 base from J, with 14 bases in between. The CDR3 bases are TGTGCCAGCTCGACCGACAGGCGGAACACTGAAGCTTTCTTT. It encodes CASSTDRRNTEAFF.

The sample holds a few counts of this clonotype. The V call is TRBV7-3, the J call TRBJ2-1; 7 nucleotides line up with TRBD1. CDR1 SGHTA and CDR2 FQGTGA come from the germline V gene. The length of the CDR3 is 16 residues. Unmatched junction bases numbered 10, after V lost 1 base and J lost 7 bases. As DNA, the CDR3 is TGTGCCAGCAGCTTAAAGGGGGCGCTTGTTGTGAATGAGCAGTTCTTC. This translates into CASSLKGALVVNEQFF.

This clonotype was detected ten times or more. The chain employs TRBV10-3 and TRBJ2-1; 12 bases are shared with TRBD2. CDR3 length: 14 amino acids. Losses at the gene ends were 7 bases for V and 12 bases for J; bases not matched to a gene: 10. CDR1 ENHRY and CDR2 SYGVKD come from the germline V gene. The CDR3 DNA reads TGTGCCATCATGGCTAGCGGGGGGGGGATAGGGCAGTTCTTC. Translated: CAIMASGGGIGQFF.

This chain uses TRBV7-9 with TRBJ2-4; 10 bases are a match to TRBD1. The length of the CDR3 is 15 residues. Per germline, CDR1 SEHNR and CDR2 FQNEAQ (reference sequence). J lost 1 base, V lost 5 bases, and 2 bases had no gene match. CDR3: CASSEGQGAKNIQYF. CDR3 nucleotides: TGTGCCAGCAGCGAGGGACAGGGGGCCAAAAACATTCAGTACTTC.

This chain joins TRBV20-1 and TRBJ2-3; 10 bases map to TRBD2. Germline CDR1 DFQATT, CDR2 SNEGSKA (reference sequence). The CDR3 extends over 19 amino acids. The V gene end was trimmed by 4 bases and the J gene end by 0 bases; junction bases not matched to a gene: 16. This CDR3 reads CSAKRPGSGGGTSTDTQYF. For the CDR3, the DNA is TGCAGTGCTAAACGCCCGGGGAGCGGGGGGGGTACTAGCACAGATACGCAGTATTTT.

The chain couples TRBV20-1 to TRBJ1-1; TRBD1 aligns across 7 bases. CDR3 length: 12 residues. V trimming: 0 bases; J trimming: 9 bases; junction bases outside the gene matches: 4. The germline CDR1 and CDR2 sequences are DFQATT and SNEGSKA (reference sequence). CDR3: CSAREGGEKAFF. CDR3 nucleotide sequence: TGCAGTGCTAGAGAAGGGGGCGAAAAAGCTTTCTTT.

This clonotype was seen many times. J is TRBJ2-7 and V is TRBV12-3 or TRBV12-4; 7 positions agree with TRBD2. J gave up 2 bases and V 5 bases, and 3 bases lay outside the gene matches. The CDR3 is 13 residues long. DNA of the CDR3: TGTGCCAGCAGTACCGGGGGGACCTACGAGCAGTACTTC. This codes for CASSTGGTYEQYF.

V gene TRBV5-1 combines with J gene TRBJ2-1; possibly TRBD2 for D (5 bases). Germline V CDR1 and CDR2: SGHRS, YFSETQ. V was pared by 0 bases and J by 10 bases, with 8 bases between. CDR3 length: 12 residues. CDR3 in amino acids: CASSLERTEQFF. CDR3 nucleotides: TGCGCCAGCAGCTTGGAGCGGACCGAGCAGTTCTTC. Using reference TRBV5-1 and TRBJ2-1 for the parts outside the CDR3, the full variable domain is KAGVTQTPRYLIKTRGQQVTLSCSPISGHRSVSWYQQTPGQGLQFLFEYFSETQRNKGNFPGRFSGRQFSNSRSEMNVSTLELGDSALYLCASSLERTEQFFGPGTRLTVL.

CDR3 in DNA: TGTGCCAGCAGCTGCGCAGGGGGTAGGGGCACCGGGGAGCTGTTTTTT. Protein sequence: CASSCAGGRGTGELFF. The chain couples TRBV4-2 to TRBJ2-2; 7 nucleotides agree with TRBD1. Germline assignment: CDR1 LGHNA and CDR2 YNFKEQ. This CDR3 contains 16 residues. The junction had 10 bases not matched to a gene; V was cut back by 5 bases and J by 4 bases.

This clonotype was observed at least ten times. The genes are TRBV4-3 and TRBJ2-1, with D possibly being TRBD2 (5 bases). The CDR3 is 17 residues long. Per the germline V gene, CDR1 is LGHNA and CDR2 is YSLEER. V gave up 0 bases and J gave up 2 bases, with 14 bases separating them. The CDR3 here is CASSQEWSGDAYNEQFF. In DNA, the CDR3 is TGCGCCAGCAGCCAAGAATGGAGCGGAGATGCCTACAATGAGCAGTTCTTC.

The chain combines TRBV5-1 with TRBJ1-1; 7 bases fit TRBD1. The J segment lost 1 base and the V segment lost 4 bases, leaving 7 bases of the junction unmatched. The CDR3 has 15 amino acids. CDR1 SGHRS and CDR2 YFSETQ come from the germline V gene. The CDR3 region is CASSRKDRTNTEAFF. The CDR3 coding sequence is TGCGCCAGCAGCCGAAAGGACAGGACGAACACTGAAGCTTTCTTT.

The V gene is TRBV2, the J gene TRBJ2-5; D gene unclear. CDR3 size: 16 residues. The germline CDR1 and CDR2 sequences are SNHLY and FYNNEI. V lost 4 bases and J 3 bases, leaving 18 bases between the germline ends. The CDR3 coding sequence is TGTGCCAGCAGTGCAGTAGAAGTGAGATCTAAAGAGACCCAGTACTTC. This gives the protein CASSAVEVRSKETQYF. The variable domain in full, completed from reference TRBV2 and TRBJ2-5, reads EPEVTQTPSHQVTQMGQEVILRCVPISNHLYFYWYRQILGQKVEFLVSFYNNEISEKSEIFDDQFSVERPDGSNFTLKIRSTKLEDSAMYFCASSAVEVRSKETQYFGPGTRLLVL.

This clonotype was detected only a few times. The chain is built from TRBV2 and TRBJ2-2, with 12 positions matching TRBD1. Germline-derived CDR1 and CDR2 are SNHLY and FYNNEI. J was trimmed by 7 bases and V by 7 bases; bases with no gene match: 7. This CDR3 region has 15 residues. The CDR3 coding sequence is TGTGCCAGCAAGGGGGACAGGGGGCAAGTCGGGGAGCTGTTTTTT. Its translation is CASKGDRGQVGELFF.

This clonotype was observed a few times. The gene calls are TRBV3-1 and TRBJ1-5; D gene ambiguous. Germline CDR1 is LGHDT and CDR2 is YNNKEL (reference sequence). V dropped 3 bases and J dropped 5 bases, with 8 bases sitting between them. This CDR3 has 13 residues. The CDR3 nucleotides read TGTGCCAGCAGCCATACTGGGGATCAGCCCCAGCATTTT. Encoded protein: CASSHTGDQPQHF.

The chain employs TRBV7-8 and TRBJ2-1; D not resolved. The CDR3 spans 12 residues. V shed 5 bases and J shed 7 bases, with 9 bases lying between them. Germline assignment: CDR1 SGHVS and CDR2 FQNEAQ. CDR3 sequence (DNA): TGTGCCAGCAGCCATCCCGGGAATGAGCAGTTCTTC. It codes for CASSHPGNEQFF.

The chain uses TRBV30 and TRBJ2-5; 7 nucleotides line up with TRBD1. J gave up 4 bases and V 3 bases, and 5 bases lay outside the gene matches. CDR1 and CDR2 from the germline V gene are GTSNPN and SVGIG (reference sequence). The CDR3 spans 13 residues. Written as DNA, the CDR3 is TGTGCCTGGAGGAAGGGGGCGGGAGAGACCCAGTACTTC. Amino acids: CAWRKGAGETQYF.

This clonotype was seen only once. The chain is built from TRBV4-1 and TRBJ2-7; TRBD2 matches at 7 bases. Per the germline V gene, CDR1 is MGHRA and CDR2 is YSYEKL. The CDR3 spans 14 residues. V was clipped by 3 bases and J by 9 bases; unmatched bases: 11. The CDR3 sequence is CASSQGRDETRQYF. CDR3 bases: TGCGCCAGCAGCCAGGGGAGGGACGAGACCCGGCAGTACTTC.

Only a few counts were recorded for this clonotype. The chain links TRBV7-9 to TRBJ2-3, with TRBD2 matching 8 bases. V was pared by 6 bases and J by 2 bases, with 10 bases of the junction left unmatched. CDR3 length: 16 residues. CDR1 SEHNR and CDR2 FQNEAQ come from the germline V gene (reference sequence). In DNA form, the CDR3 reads TGTGCCAGCAGTTCCCGAGATAGCGGGGACACAGATACGCAGTATTTT. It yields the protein CASSSRDSGDTDTQYF.

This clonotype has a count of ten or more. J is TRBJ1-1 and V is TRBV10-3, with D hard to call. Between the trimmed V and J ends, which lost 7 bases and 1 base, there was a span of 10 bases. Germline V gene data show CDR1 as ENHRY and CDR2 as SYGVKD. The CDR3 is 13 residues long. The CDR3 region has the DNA TGTGCCATCACGGGCGGGAGGAACACTGAAGCTTTCTTT. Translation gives CAITGGRNTEAFF.

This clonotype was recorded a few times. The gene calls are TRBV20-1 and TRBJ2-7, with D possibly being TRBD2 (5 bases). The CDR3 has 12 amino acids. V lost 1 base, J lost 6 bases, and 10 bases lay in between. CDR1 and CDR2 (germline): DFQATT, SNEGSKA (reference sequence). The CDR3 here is CSARARVLEQYF. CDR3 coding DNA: TGCAGTGCTAGAGCGAGGGTTCTCGAGCAGTACTTC.

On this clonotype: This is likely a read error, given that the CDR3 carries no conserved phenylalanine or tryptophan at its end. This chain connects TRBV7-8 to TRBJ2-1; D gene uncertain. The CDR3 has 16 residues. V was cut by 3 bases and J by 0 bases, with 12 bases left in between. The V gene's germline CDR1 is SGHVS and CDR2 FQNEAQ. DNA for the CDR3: TGTGCCAGCAGCTTTGGAGCCATTTTCTCCTACAATGAGCAGTTCCTC. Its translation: CASSFGAIFSYNEQFL.